A single sample gave rise to the 26 T cell receptor beta chains below, sequenced in a study of T cell repertoires in cytomegalovirus infection. TCRdb used MiXCR to reprocess the reads, holding one entry per CDR3 protein. The repertoire includes about a million distinct CDR3 sequences, around 30% of them detected once, and about an eighth sits in the top ten. Their antigen targets remain unknown. The sequencing here drew on cultured CD8+ T cells from PBMCs, taken from culture after CMV antigen stimulation. The receptor source for this set is a human donor in good health (CMV status not recorded). Some clones in this sample may be carry-over from other donors' samples.

The gene calls are TRBV4-1 and TRBJ1-2; weak D call: TRBD1 (5 bases). Germline V lookup: CDR1 MGHRA, CDR2 YSYEKL. The CDR3 has 16 residues. Deletions cut 0 bases from V and 5 bases from J, with 16 bases between. CDR3 protein: CASSQDVVGARYGYTF. The CDR3 DNA sequence: TGCGCCAGCAGCCAAGATGTGGTCGGGGCAAGGTATGGCTACACCTTC.

This clonotype turned up a few times. V usage is TRBV15 and J usage is TRBJ2-7, with D hard to call. The germline CDR1 and CDR2 sequences are LNHNV and YYDKDF (reference sequence). CDR3 length: 14 amino acids. V was cut by 3 bases and J by 3 bases, with 12 bases left in between. CDR3 nucleotide sequence: TGTGCCACCAGCAGCAGACGGAAGAGCTACGAGCAGTACGTC. Translating gives CATSSRRKSYEQYV.

This clonotype showed up just once. The chain couples TRBV27 to TRBJ2-5, with 9 positions matching TRBD1. J lost 5 bases, V lost 5 bases, and 9 bases had no gene match. The CDR3 runs to 15 residues. CDR1 is MNHEY, CDR2 SMNVEV, per germline (reference sequence). CDR3 sequence (DNA): TGTGCCAGCAGTATAGGGACAGGGATAGGGGAGACCCAGTACTTC. Amino acid sequence: CASSIGTGIGETQYF.

This chain uses TRBV5-4 with TRBJ2-5; D ambiguous. The germline gives CDR1 SGHNT, CDR2 YYREEE (reference sequence). This CDR3 has 14 residues. With 1 base removed from V and 5 bases from J, the gap between germline ends came to 12 bases. The CDR3, as DNA: TGTGCCAGCAGCTTGCCCGGCCAAGAGGAGACCCAGTACTTC. Amino acid sequence: CASSLPGQEETQYF.

The CDR3 reads CASNEWSKGPYNEQFF. The CDR3 DNA reads as TGTGCCAGCAACGAGTGGTCGAAGGGACCCTACAATGAGCAGTTCTTC. V and J are TRBV19 and TRBJ2-1; tentatively, D is TRBD1 or TRBD2 (5 bases each). CDR3 length: 16 residues. V shed 9 bases and J shed 2 bases, with 20 bases lying between them. Germline V gene data show CDR1 as LNHDA and CDR2 as SQIVND (reference sequence).

The chain combines TRBV2 with TRBJ1-2; TRBD1 matches at 8 bases. The germline CDR1 and CDR2 sequences are SNHLY and FYNNEI. Trimming cost V 0 bases and J 7 bases; bases outside gene matches: 7. The length of the CDR3 is 15 residues. The CDR3 DNA reads TGTGCCAGCAGTGAAGCTGTGCAGGGGGCGACTGGCTACACCTTC. Translating it yields CASSEAVQGATGYTF.

The chain carries TRBV7-3 and TRBJ2-1; D may be TRBD2 (7 bases). CDR3 length: 14 residues. Trimming took off 4 bases at V and 11 bases at J, with 18 bases between the two ends. Per the germline V gene, CDR1 is SGHTA and CDR2 is FQGTGA. CDR3 amino acids: CASSYVGDGGQQFF. The CDR3 region has the DNA TGTGCCAGCAGCTACGTCGGGGACGGGGGGCAGCAGTTCTTC.

This clonotype was picked up many times. The chain uses TRBV7-2 and TRBJ1-6; D remains unclear. Deletions cut 4 bases from V and 7 bases from J, with 8 bases between. The CDR3 has 13 amino acids. Germline V gene sequence: CDR1 SGHTA, CDR2 FQGNSA. DNA for the CDR3: TGTGCCAGCAGCTCCAGAGGCAATTCACCCCTCCACTTT. It yields the protein CASSSRGNSPLHF.

The chain recombines TRBV28 with TRBJ2-5; 10 positions match TRBD1. Germline trimming cut 5 bases from V and 3 bases from J; bases unmatched to any gene: 9. Germline V lookup: CDR1 MDHEN, CDR2 SYDVKM. The CDR3 is 16 residues long. The chain's CDR3 is CASSPSVTGGEETQYF. The CDR3 DNA sequence: TGTGCCAGCAGTCCTTCCGTGACAGGGGGCGAAGAGACCCAGTACTTC.

The chain carries TRBV5-4 and TRBJ1-6; TRBD1 aligns across 9 bases. This CDR3 comprises 16 residues. With 4 bases clipped from V and 10 bases from J, the junction kept 12 bases outside the gene matches. Germline values: CDR1 SGHNT, CDR2 YYREEE (reference sequence). CDR3 residues: CASSPDRGSVGSPLHF. In DNA, the CDR3 is TGTGCCAGCAGCCCGGACAGGGGAAGCGTGGGGTCACCCCTCCACTTT.

This chain links TRBV7-6 with TRBJ2-5; either TRBD1 or TRBD2 may supply D (6 bases each). V was pared by 1 base and J by 0 bases, with 21 bases between. The CDR3 sequence is 19 residues long. Germline assignment: CDR1 SGHVS and CDR2 FNYEAQ. Here the CDR3 reads CASSLEVSVGGGYQETQYF. CDR3 sequence (DNA): TGTGCCAGCAGCTTAGAAGTCTCGGTCGGAGGGGGGTACCAAGAGACCCAGTACTTC. Complete variable domain (other parts from reference TRBV7-6 and TRBJ2-5): GAGVSQSPRYKVTKRGQDVALRCDPISGHVSLYWYRQALGQGPEFLTYFNYEAQQDKSGLPNDRFSAERPEGSISTLTIQRTEQRDSAMYRCASSLEVSVGGGYQETQYFGPGTRLLVL.

This clonotype was picked up a small number of times. V and J are TRBV7-9 and TRBJ2-7; TRBD2 might be the D (5 bases). Trimming left V 5 bases short and J 0 bases short, with 11 bases between. The length of the CDR3 is 14 residues. In germline, CDR1 is SEHNR, CDR2 FQNEAQ (reference sequence). The CDR3 region has the DNA TGTGCCAGCAGCCCTTCTGGACTCTCCTACGAGCAGTACTTC. Its translation is CASSPSGLSYEQYF.

In this sample, this clonotype turned up a few times. The CDR3 region has the DNA TGCGCCAGCAGCCAAGACTCGAGATATTTGGCGGCTAATGAAAAACTGTTTTTT. Translation gives CASSQDSRYLAANEKLFF. The chain is built from TRBV4-1 and TRBJ1-4, with unresolved D. The germline V gene has CDR1 MGHRA and CDR2 YSYEKL. The CDR3 totals 18 residues. Trimming stripped 0 bases from V and 3 bases from J, with 17 bases between.

The chain recombines TRBV6-5 with TRBJ2-2, with 9 bases fitting TRBD2. Germline CDR1 and CDR2: MNHEY and SVGAGI. This CDR3 region has 19 residues. J was trimmed by 5 bases and V by 4 bases; bases with no gene match: 17. CDR3 region: CASSSQAWIAGAGTGELFF. For the CDR3, the DNA is TGTGCCAGCAGTTCCCAGGCTTGGATAGCGGGGGCCGGTACCGGGGAGCTGTTTTTT.

This clonotype was seen once. The chain is built from TRBV2 and TRBJ2-1; D gene unclear. V dropped 3 bases and J dropped 10 bases, with 7 bases sitting between them. The CDR3 is 11 residues long. CDR1 and CDR2 (germline): SNHLY, FYNNEI. CDR3 sequence (DNA): TGTGCCAGCAGTGACCCCCGGGAGCAGTTCTTC. Translation: CASSDPREQFF.

This clonotype was counted a single time. The CDR3, as DNA: TGTGCCAGCAGTAAAGATAGCGGGTCCACAGATACGCAGTATTTT. Amino acids: CASSKDSGSTDTQYF. The V call is TRBV28, the J call TRBJ2-3; TRBD2 aligns across 7 bases. Germline V gives CDR1 MDHEN, CDR2 SYDVKM. The V and J ends lost 5 bases and 2 bases, in that order; junction bases with no gene match: 7. CDR3 size: 15 residues. The entire variable domain, with the rest obtained from reference TRBV28 and TRBJ2-3, is as follows: DVKVTQSSRYLVKRTGEKVFLECVQDMDHENMFWYRQDPGLGLRLIYFSYDVKMKEKGDIPEGYSVSREKKERFSLILESASTNQTSMYLCASSKDSGSTDTQYFGPGTRLTVL.

The chain links TRBV7-9 to TRBJ2-2, with a weak D call TRBD1 (6 bases). CDR3 length: 15 residues. Trimming pared 5 bases from V and 5 bases from J, leaving 15 bases between. Germline V CDR1 and CDR2: SEHNR, FQNEAQ (reference sequence). DNA for the CDR3: TGTGCCAGCAGCGCAACAGGGTTCGGGACCGGGGAGCTGTTTTTT. Amino acids: CASSATGFGTGELFF.

This clonotype has a single count. The chain combines TRBV20-1 with TRBJ1-2; 12 nucleotides line up with TRBD1. Trimming took 1 base from V and 8 from J; bases not matched to a gene: 17. The CDR3 covers 18 residues. The germline V gene encodes CDR1 DFQATT and CDR2 SNEGSKA (reference sequence). For the CDR3, the DNA is TGCAGTGCTAGAGTCACCCGGGACAGGGGGCGCGAACGAGGGGGCTACACCTTC. Encoded protein: CSARVTRDRGRERGGYTF.

This clonotype was counted at least ten times. This chain joins TRBV28 and TRBJ2-5; D remains unclear. There are 12 residues in the CDR3. Trimming left V 3 bases short and J 5 bases short, with 7 bases between. Germline V gene lookup returns CDR1 MDHEN and CDR2 SYDVKM. The CDR3 DNA reads as TGTGCCAGCAGTTTCCTGTCGGAGACCCAGTACTTC. It translates to CASSFLSETQYF.

The genes are TRBV10-3 and TRBJ1-2; TRBD1 matches at 11 bases. CDR3 length: 14 residues. Germline V lookup: CDR1 ENHRY, CDR2 SYGVKD. Trimming cost V 11 bases and J 8 bases; bases outside gene matches: 13. DNA of the CDR3: TGTGCCGCCTGGACAGGGGGCGCCGGATACGGCTACACCTTC. Translated, it gives CAAWTGGAGYGYTF.

The rearrangement joins TRBV19 to TRBJ2-1; 12 nucleotides match TRBD2. This CDR3 is 16 amino acids long. Germline V gene sequence: CDR1 LNHDA, CDR2 SQIVND (reference sequence). Unmatched junction bases numbered 5, after V lost 2 bases and J lost 6 bases. CDR3 in amino acids: CASSITASGGANEQFF. In nucleotides, the CDR3 is TGTGCCAGTAGTATAACGGCTAGCGGGGGGGCCAATGAGCAGTTCTTC.

This clonotype was counted ten times or more. The chain has TRBV6-1 and TRBJ2-1; D gene uncertain. The length of the CDR3 is 15 residues. Germline CDR1 MNHNS, CDR2 SASEGT. The V end was cut by 0 bases, the J end by 2 bases, with 8 bases between. The CDR3 spells CASSEATLTYNEQFF. The CDR3 DNA is TGTGCCAGCAGTGAAGCGACCCTTACCTACAATGAGCAGTTCTTC.

V is TRBV7-4 and J is TRBJ1-2, with D possibly matching TRBD1 (5 bases). The germline V and J ends were trimmed by 8 bases and 2 bases, with 12 bases remaining between them. Germline V gene lookup returns CDR1 SGHVT and CDR2 SQSDAQ. This CDR3 region has 13 residues. CDR3 region: CASGGESNYGYTF. CDR3 DNA sequence: TGTGCCAGCGGGGGGGAGTCGAACTATGGCTACACCTTC.

The chain couples TRBV7-2 to TRBJ1-5; TRBD1 matches at 9 bases. Germline CDR1 and CDR2: SGHTA and FQGNSA. This CDR3 is 15 amino acids long. V trimming: 3 bases; J trimming: 4 bases; junction bases outside the gene matches: 4. The CDR3 coding sequence is TGTGCCAGCAGCTTTGGGACAGGGCATAATCAGCCCCAGCATTTT. The encoded protein is CASSFGTGHNQPQHF.

This clonotype was observed a handful of times. J is TRBJ2-7 and V is TRBV10-3, with a tentative D call TRBD1 (5 bases). Deletions cut 2 bases from V and 0 bases from J, with 11 bases between. The CDR3 length is 15 residues. Germline V gives CDR1 ENHRY, CDR2 SYGVKD. CDR3 sequence reads: CAISEGAGPSYEQYV. In DNA form, the CDR3 reads TGTGCCATCAGTGAGGGGGCAGGGCCCTCCTACGAGCAGTACGTC.

The chain is built from TRBV4-1 and TRBJ1-2; 8 bases line up with TRBD1. The J segment lost 4 bases and the V segment lost 0 bases, leaving 7 bases of the junction unmatched. Germline V CDR1 and CDR2: MGHRA, YSYEKL. CDR3 length: 16 residues. The CDR3 sequence: CASSQDGQGGFYGYTF. Written as DNA, the CDR3 is TGCGCCAGCAGCCAAGATGGACAGGGCGGTTTCTATGGCTACACCTTC.